This is a list of T cell receptor beta chains from one sample in a study of regulatory T cells in long-lasting Graves disease. TCRdb re-called the multiplex PCR reads with MiXCR, one entry per CDR3 protein. Found here are a few hundred thousand distinct CDR3 sequences, roughly 17% of them singletons; the top ten hold less than 35%. The same specimen was also included in a second study, on T cells in Graves' hyperthyroidism and ophthalmopathy.

The input for sequencing was peripheral blood mononuclear cells (PBMCs), taken at new diagnosis, from a patient treated with antithyroid drugs. Every receptor here comes from a middle-aged man with Graves disease. Both conserved end residues are part of each CDR3. The order of the fields is V gene, J gene, clone size, D gene, CDR3 DNA, CDR3 protein. A D gene is named only where the DNA matches it firmly. Size is omitted from some rows. Given values are once, few, many or a class for expanded clones.

TRBV28	TRBJ2-1	many	NA	TGTGCCAGCAGTTTGGGGGCAGTGCGGGTTAACAATGAGCAGTTCTTC	CASSLGAVRVNNEQFF
TRBV28	TRBJ1-6	many	NA	TGTGCCAGCAGTTTCGGGAAGGGAGGATCACCCCTCCACTTT	CASSFGKGGSPLHF
TRBV11-3	TRBJ2-4	many	NA	TGTGCCAGCAGCCCCCGGGGCGGGGTGGGCAAAAACATTCAGTACTTC	CASSPRGGVGKNIQYF
TRBV7-8	TRBJ2-3	many	NA	TGTGCCAGCAGCTTAGTGGGGGCCGGGACAGATACGCAGTATTTT	CASSLVGAGTDTQYF
TRBV2	TRBJ2-2	NA	NA	TGTGCCAGCAGTGACACTCCGGGATCGAACACCGGGGAGCTGTTTTTT	CASSDTPGSNTGELFF
TRBV7-3	TRBJ1-1	few	NA	TGTGCCAGCAGCTTAAGTCGAGTAGGAGACACTGAAGCTTTCTTT	CASSLSRVGDTEAFF
TRBV29-1	TRBJ2-5	many	TRBD1	TGCAGCGTTGAGCCCTGGACAGGGGGGCAAGAGACCCAGTACTTC	CSVEPWTGGQETQYF
TRBV2	TRBJ2-1	many	NA	TGTGCCAGCAGTGAATATTTGGGGGCGTGGGAGCAGTTCTTC	CASSEYLGAWEQFF
TRBV30	TRBJ2-2	many	TRBD1	TGTGCCTGGAGGGACAGGGCGTTGTTAGGGTCCGGGGAGCTGTTTTTT	CAWRDRALLGSGELFF
TRBV18	TRBJ2-5	many	NA	TGTGCCAGCTCACCAACCGACAGGAACCAAGAGACCCAGTACTTC	CASSPTDRNQETQYF
TRBV12-3/TRBV12-4	TRBJ2-3	NA	TRBD2	TGTGCCAGCACCTTAGCGGGGGGGCTCGGAGATACGCAGTATTTT	CASTLAGGLGDTQYF
TRBV6-1	TRBJ2-5	many	NA	TGTGCCAGCAGAGGGACTTCCAGGGGAGAGACCCAGTACTTC	CASRGTSRGETQYF
TRBV20-1	TRBJ1-4	NA	NA	TGCAGTGCTAGAGCCTGGCCCGCAACTAATGAAAAACTGTTTTTT	CSARAWPATNEKLFF
TRBV28	TRBJ2-1	many	TRBD1	TGTGCCAGCAGACGTTCGAACAGGGGGCTTAAGTCCGATGAGCAGTTCTTC	CASRRSNRGLKSDEQFF
TRBV5-1	TRBJ2-7	many	TRBD1	TGCGCCAGCAGCTTGTATCCTCCAGGGGGGACAGGGTCTAACGAGCAGTACTTC	CASSLYPPGGTGSNEQYF
TRBV5-1	TRBJ2-2	few	NA	TGCGCCAGCAGCTTCGCGGGAAACACCGGGGAGCTGTTTTTT	CASSFAGNTGELFF
TRBV28	TRBJ2-2	many	TRBD2	TGTGCCAGCAGTGCCCAACTAGCGGGGGGGATCGGGGAGCTGTTTTTT	CASSAQLAGGIGELFF
TRBV20-1	TRBJ2-3	many	TRBD2	TGCAGTGCTAGCCCCGGACTAGTTCCAGATACGCAGTATTTT	CSASPGLVPDTQYF
TRBV29-1	TRBJ2-1	few	TRBD2	TGCAGCGTTAAGCGGGGGGCATACAATGAGCAGTTCTTC	CSVKRGAYNEQFF
TRBV5-1	TRBJ1-2	many	NA	TGCGCCAGCGGTCCAGGGAGGAGTGACTATGGCTACACCTTC	CASGPGRSDYGYTF
TRBV5-6	TRBJ1-1	many	TRBD1	TGTGCCAGCAGCTCTTTTACAGAGACAGGGCTTACTGAAGCTTTCTTT	CASSSFTETGLTEAFF
TRBV4-3	TRBJ2-3	NA	TRBD2	TGCGCCAGCAGCCAAGATTGGTCCGGGACTACAACCACAGATACGCAGTATTTT	CASSQDWSGTTTTDTQYF
TRBV28	TRBJ2-7	many	TRBD1	TGTGCCAGCAGGCCCCCAGTTGGACAGGGAAGGGTAGGCGAGCAGTACTTC	CASRPPVGQGRVGEQYF
TRBV28	TRBJ1-1	many	NA	TGTGCCACCCAGATCCCAGGGGAAACTGAAGCTTTCTTT	CATQIPGETEAFF
TRBV28	TRBJ1-4	many	NA	TGTGCCAGCAGTTTCACTTGGCAGGGGCCTGAAAAACTGTTTTTT	CASSFTWQGPEKLFF
TRBV18	TRBJ2-2	few	NA	TGTGCCAGCTCACCACTCACGGGCTTGGTCACCGGGGAGCTGTTTTTT	CASSPLTGLVTGELFF
TRBV6-2/TRBV6-3	TRBJ2-5	many	NA	TGTGCCAGCAGTGAACGCCGGCTGATCCAAGAGACCCAGTACTTC	CASSERRLIQETQYF
TRBV5-1	TRBJ2-2	NA	NA	TGCGCCAGCAGCTTGGCCGGTCAGGGGCACGGGGAGCTGTTTTTT	CASSLAGQGHGELFF
TRBV12-3/TRBV12-4	TRBJ2-7	many	NA	TGTGCCAGCAGTACGCAAGGACAGACCTACGAGCAGTACTTC	CASSTQGQTYEQYF
TRBV7-9	TRBJ2-3	many	NA	TGTGCCAGCAGCTTAGACTTCTCTAGCCCAGAGCAGTATTTT	CASSLDFSSPEQYF
TRBV5-1	TRBJ2-7	many	NA	TGCGCCAGCAGCGTGGGAAGGGCGGGGTACGAGCAGTACTTC	CASSVGRAGYEQYF